A single sample gave rise to the 26 T cell receptor beta chains below, sequenced in a study of blood T cell repertoires in COVID-19. Produced via immunoSEQ multiplex PCR; TCRdb's table is partial and in-frame only. The table records roughly 97,000 clones, 75% to 90% of them present only once. Sequences were obtained from peripheral blood. Receptor source: a middle-aged man with acute or convalescent COVID-19.

The chain employs TRBV18 and TRBJ1-6, with a tentative D call TRBD1 (5 bases). The CDR3 has 13 amino acids. Looked up from germline, CDR1 is KGHSH and CDR2 is LQKENI. The germline V and J ends were trimmed by 3 bases and 11 bases, with 11 bases remaining between them. CDR3 DNA sequence: TGTGCCAGCTCACCGGACATCATGACACCCCTCCACTTT. It is translated as CASSPDIMTPLHF. Combining the CDR3 with reference TRBV18 and TRBJ1-6 gives the whole variable domain NAGVMQNPRHLVRRRGQEARLRCSPMKGHSHVYWYRQLPEEGLKFMVYLQKENIIDESGMPKERFSAEFPKEGPSILRIQQVVRGDSAAYFCASSPDIMTPLHFGNGTRLTVT.

This chain uses TRBV10-3 with TRBJ2-2, with 10 positions matching TRBD2. This CDR3 has 16 residues. The junction had 6 bases not matched to a gene; V was cut back by 8 bases and J by 0 bases. CDR1 ENHRY and CDR2 SYGVKD come from the germline V gene. In nucleotides, the CDR3 is TGTGCCATCGCCCCGACTAGCGGGTCGAACACCGGGGAGCTGTTTTTT. Its translation: CAIAPTSGSNTGELFF.

Here the CDR3 DNA reads TGTGCCAGTAGTGTGGACAGGGGGGGCACCTACGAGCAGTACTTC. This encodes CASSVDRGGTYEQYF. The rearrangement links TRBV19 to TRBJ2-7, with TRBD1 identical over 10 bases. CDR1 is LNHDA and CDR2 is SQIVND in the germline V gene (reference sequence). The CDR3 runs 15 residues. Unmatched junction bases numbered 6, after V lost 5 bases and J lost 2 bases. Complete variable domain (other parts from reference TRBV19 and TRBJ2-7): DGGITQSPKYLFRKEGQNVTLSCEQNLNHDAMYWYRQDPGQGLRLIYYSQIVNDFQKGDIAEGYSVSREKKESFPLTVTSAQKNPTAFYLCASSVDRGGTYEQYFGPGTRLTVT.

The genes are TRBV7-2 and TRBJ2-7, with TRBD2 matching over 9 bases. This CDR3 spans 16 amino acids. CDR1 and CDR2 from the germline V gene are SGHTA and FQGNSA. The trim removed 1 base at V and 4 bases at J, leaving 8 bases unmatched. CDR3 protein: CASSLGGLATMYEQYF. In nucleotides, the CDR3 is TGTGCCAGCAGCTTAGGTGGACTAGCGACGATGTACGAGCAGTACTTC.

The genes are TRBV2 and TRBJ2-4; 7 nucleotides align to TRBD1. The CDR3 loop spans 14 amino acids. Germline V gene data show CDR1 as SNHLY and CDR2 as FYNNEI. V gave up 11 bases and J gave up 2 bases; unmatched junction bases: 9. Here the CDR3 reads CASEARGTKNIQYF. CDR3 bases: TGTGCCTCGGAGGCCAGGGGGACCAAAAACATTCAGTACTTC. The whole variable domain, filled in from reference TRBV2 and TRBJ2-4, reads EPEVTQTPSHQVTQMGQEVILRCVPISNHLYFYWYRQILGQKVEFLVSFYNNEISEKSEIFDDQFSVERPDGSNFTLKIRSTKLEDSAMYFCASEARGTKNIQYFGAGTRLSVL.

The chain links TRBV3-1 (or the pseudogene TRBV3-2) to TRBJ2-5, with D unclear. Germline loops: CDR1 LGHDT, CDR2 YNNKEL (reference sequence). Trimming took 1 base from V and 5 from J, leaving 14 bases between them. The CDR3 sequence is 15 residues long. The CDR3 is CASSQASVPLETQYF. The DNA for the CDR3 is TGTGCCAGCAGCCAAGCGTCAGTTCCTTTGGAGACCCAGTACTTC.

The rearrangement links TRBV3-1 (or the pseudogene TRBV3-2) to TRBJ2-2; 7 nucleotides agree with TRBD2. Unmatched junction bases numbered 6, after V lost 4 bases and J lost 7 bases. Germline values: CDR1 LGHDT, CDR2 YNNKEL (reference sequence). This CDR3 is 14 amino acids long. CDR3 sequence (DNA): TGTGCCAGCAGCCGACGAGCGGGGAACGGGGAGCTGTTTTTT. Its protein product is CASSRRAGNGELFF.

The chain links TRBV7-9 to TRBJ1-5; D gene ambiguous. The CDR3 contains 16 residues. CDR1 is SEHNR and CDR2 is FQNEAQ in the germline V gene (reference sequence). V lost 5 bases, J lost 4 bases, and 18 bases lay in between. The CDR3 here is CASSDSRKGGNQPQHF. CDR3 in DNA: TGTGCCAGCAGCGACTCCCGGAAGGGCGGGAATCAGCCCCAGCATTTT.

The CDR3 here is CASTNLGTVRKNEQFF. DNA for the CDR3: TGTGCCAGTACCAACCTTGGGACAGTAAGAAAGAATGAGCAGTTCTTC. The chain links TRBV19 to TRBJ2-1; 7 nucleotides agree with TRBD1. With 7 bases clipped from V and 7 bases from J, the junction kept 16 bases outside the gene matches. The CDR3 consists of 16 residues. Per the germline V gene, CDR1 is LNHDA and CDR2 is SQIVND (reference sequence). Combining the CDR3 with reference TRBV19 and TRBJ2-1 gives the whole variable domain DGGITQSPKYLFRKEGQNVTLSCEQNLNHDAMYWYRQDPGQGLRLIYYSQIVNDFQKGDIAEGYSVSREKKESFPLTVTSAQKNPTAFYLCASTNLGTVRKNEQFFGPGTRLTVL.

The rearrangement links TRBV11-2 to TRBJ2-7, with D possibly TRBD1 on 6 matching bases. The CDR3 runs 11 residues. V was clipped by 5 bases and J by 13 bases, with 15 bases between them. Germline values: CDR1 SGHAT, CDR2 FQNNGV. This CDR3 reads CASSLNRDTYF. CDR3 nucleotides: TGTGCCAGCAGCCTTAACAGGGACACCTACTTC.

V gene TRBV5-5 combines with J gene TRBJ2-7, with 10 bases lining up with TRBD1. The V gene end was trimmed by 0 bases and the J gene end by 3 bases; junction bases not matched to a gene: 3. Germline-derived CDR1 and CDR2 are SGHKS and YYEKEE (reference sequence). The CDR3 runs to 15 residues. This CDR3 is CASSLVDRGLYEQYF. The CDR3 nucleotides are TGTGCCAGCAGCTTGGTTGACAGGGGGCTCTACGAGCAGTACTTC.

The chain employs TRBV19 and TRBJ2-3, with a weak D call TRBD1 (6 bases). Per germline, CDR1 LNHDA and CDR2 SQIVND (reference sequence). There are 14 residues in the CDR3. V was shortened by 5 bases and J by 8 bases, with 17 bases between the two germline ends. CDR3 amino acids: CASSALRDTRTQYF. CDR3 in DNA: TGTGCCAGTAGTGCCCTCCGGGACACCCGTACGCAGTATTTT.

The chain combines TRBV7-2 with TRBJ2-1, with 8 bases that match TRBD2. V lost 5 bases and J lost 1; bases outside the gene matches: 4. The CDR3 length is 15 residues. Germline values: CDR1 SGHTA, CDR2 FQGNSA. The CDR3 reads CASSTGTRSYNEQFF. CDR3 nucleotides: TGTGCCAGCAGCACCGGGACTAGGTCCTACAATGAGCAGTTCTTC.

The gene calls are TRBV7-8 and TRBJ2-1, with TRBD2 identical over 8 bases. Germline V gene sequence: CDR1 SGHVS, CDR2 FQNEAQ. V lost 4 bases to trimming and J lost 6 bases; unmatched junction nucleotides: 2. The CDR3 has 13 amino acids. The DNA of the CDR3 is TGTGCCAGCAGCTGGGGACTAGTCAATGAGCAGTTCTTC. It is translated as CASSWGLVNEQFF. Full variable domain (remainder filled in from reference TRBV7-8 and TRBJ2-1): GAGVSQSPRYKVAKRGQDVALRCDPISGHVSLFWYQQALGQGPEFLTYFQNEAQLDKSGLPSDRFFAERPEGSVSTLKIQRTQQEDSAVYLCASSWGLVNEQFFGPGTRLTVL.

The gene calls are TRBV27 and TRBJ2-7; 7 nucleotides align to TRBD1. The CDR3 loop spans 13 amino acids. Per the germline V gene, CDR1 is MNHEY and CDR2 is SMNVEV (reference sequence). V lost 4 bases, J lost 6 bases, and 6 bases stayed unmatched. CDR3 loop: CASSSSTGFEQYF. CDR3 coding DNA: TGTGCCAGCAGTTCATCGACAGGGTTCGAGCAGTACTTC.

This chain connects TRBV29-1 to TRBJ1-4; the match to TRBD1 covers 10 bases. Losses at the gene ends were 6 bases for V and 7 bases for J; bases not matched to a gene: 11. The CDR3 extends over 15 amino acids. Per the germline V gene, CDR1 is SQVTM and CDR2 is ANQGSEA. The CDR3 nucleotides read TGCAGCGTAGCCGGGACAGGGGAGGGAGGTGAAAAACTGTTTTTT. Translated, it gives CSVAGTGEGGEKLFF.

The chain carries TRBV12-3 or TRBV12-4 and TRBJ2-1, with D possibly TRBD2 on 6 matching bases. V was cut by 6 bases and J by 3 bases, with 9 bases left in between. There are 13 residues in the CDR3. CDR3 protein: CASRDSGYNEQFF. CDR3 sequence (DNA): TGTGCCAGCAGGGATAGCGGCTACAATGAGCAGTTCTTC.

This sequence joins TRBV24-1 and TRBJ2-6; TRBD1 matches at 12 bases. Germline CDR1 KGHDR, CDR2 SFDVKD. V shed 5 bases and J 2 bases; nucleotides not matched to a gene: 6. The CDR3 is 18 amino acids. The CDR3 DNA follows: TGTGCCACCAGTGGACTGGGACAGGGGGCGGCTGGGGCCAACGTCCTGACTTTC. It translates to CATSGLGQGAAGANVLTF.

This clone was recorded once. The chain combines TRBV11-2 with TRBJ2-1; D is ambiguous. Deletions cut 3 bases from V and 9 bases from J, with 6 bases between. CDR1 SGHAT and CDR2 FQNNGV come from the germline V gene. The CDR3 spans 11 residues. Here the CDR3 DNA reads TGTGCCAGCAGCTTCTCGAGTGAGCAGTTCTTC. This translates into CASSFSSEQFF.

The sample holds one count of this clone. The chain combines TRBV4-2 with TRBJ1-6, with TRBD1 identical over 9 bases. CDR1 is LGHNA and CDR2 is YNFKEQ in the germline V gene. The CDR3 has 17 amino acids. The junction had 8 bases not matched to a gene; V was cut back by 0 bases and J by 8 bases. CDR3 nucleotide sequence: TGTGCCAGCAGCCAAGATCCGGCGGGGACAGGGTATTCACCCCTCCACTTT. Protein product: CASSQDPAGTGYSPLHF.

The chain is built from TRBV11-3 and TRBJ1-1, with unresolved D. The CDR3 spans 16 residues. Trimming removed 1 base from V and 0 bases from J, with 12 bases in between. The germline V gene has CDR1 SGHNT and CDR2 YENEEA. In DNA, the CDR3 is TGTGCCAGCAGCTTAGGGGGTCGAGGGATGAACACTGAAGCTTTCTTT. Protein sequence: CASSLGGRGMNTEAFF.

This clone was recorded once. The chain carries TRBV6-5 and TRBJ2-1; D unresolved. This CDR3 has 11 residues. Germline V lookup: CDR1 MNHEY, CDR2 SVGAGI. V lost 7 bases and J 5 bases, leaving 6 bases between the germline ends. CDR3 sequence: CASTGNNEQFF. As DNA, the CDR3 is TGTGCCAGCACAGGTAACAATGAGCAGTTCTTC.

CDR3 sequence (DNA): TGTGCCAGCAGCTTGGAACCGGGACAGGGGGCAGGGAACACTGAAGCTTTCTTT. This codes for CASSLEPGQGAGNTEAFF. The chain has TRBV5-8 and TRBJ1-1; 12 nucleotides line up with TRBD1. From germline, CDR1 is SGHTS and CDR2 YDEGEE. CDR3 length equals 18 residues. V gave up 0 bases and J gave up 1 base; unmatched junction bases: 7.

The chain couples TRBV28 to TRBJ1-4; the D gene is possibly TRBD1 (5 bases). The CDR3 loop spans 15 amino acids. Germline CDR1 is MDHEN and CDR2 is SYDVKM. V was clipped by 5 bases and J by 4 bases, with 14 bases between them. The CDR3 here is CASSRMGQNNEKLFF. Here the CDR3 DNA reads TGTGCCAGCAGTCGAATGGGGCAGAATAATGAAAAACTGTTTTTT.

This chain joins TRBV3-1 (or the pseudogene TRBV3-2) and TRBJ2-5; TRBD2 is a possible D gene (5 bases). The V end was cut by 6 bases, the J end by 6 bases, with 11 bases between. The length of the CDR3 is 12 residues. From germline, CDR1 is LGHDT and CDR2 YNNKEL (reference sequence). The CDR3: CASSYTGKTQYF. CDR3 nucleotide sequence: TGTGCCAGCAGTTATACGGGGAAGACCCAGTACTTC.

The chain links TRBV19 to TRBJ2-7; 7 bases fit TRBD1. With 4 bases clipped from V and 3 bases from J, the junction kept 9 bases outside the gene matches. The CDR3 has 15 residues. Germline assignment: CDR1 LNHDA and CDR2 SQIVND (reference sequence). CDR3 region: CASSTTGNAVYEQYF. Here the CDR3 DNA reads TGTGCCAGTAGTACGACAGGGAACGCCGTCTACGAGCAGTACTTC.